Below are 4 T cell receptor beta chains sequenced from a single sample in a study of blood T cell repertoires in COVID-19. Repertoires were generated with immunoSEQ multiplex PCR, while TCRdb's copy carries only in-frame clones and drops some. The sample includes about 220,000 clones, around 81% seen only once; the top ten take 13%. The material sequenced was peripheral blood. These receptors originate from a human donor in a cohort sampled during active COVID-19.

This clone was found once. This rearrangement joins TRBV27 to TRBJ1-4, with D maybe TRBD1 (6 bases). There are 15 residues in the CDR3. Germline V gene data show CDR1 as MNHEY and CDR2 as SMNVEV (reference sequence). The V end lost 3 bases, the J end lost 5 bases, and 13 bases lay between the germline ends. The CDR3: CASSFSLRGNEKLFF. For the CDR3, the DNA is TGTGCCAGCAGTTTCTCCCTGAGGGGGAATGAAAAACTGTTTTTT.

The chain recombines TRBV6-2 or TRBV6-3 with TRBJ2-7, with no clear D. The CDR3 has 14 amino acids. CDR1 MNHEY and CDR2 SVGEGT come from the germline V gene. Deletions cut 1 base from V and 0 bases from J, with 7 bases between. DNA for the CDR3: TGTGCCAGCAGTTACTACTCTACCTCCTACGAGCAGTACTTC. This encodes CASSYYSTSYEQYF.

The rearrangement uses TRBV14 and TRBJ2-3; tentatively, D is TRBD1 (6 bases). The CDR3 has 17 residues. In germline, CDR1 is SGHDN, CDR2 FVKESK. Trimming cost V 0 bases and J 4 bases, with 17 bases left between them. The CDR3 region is CASSQERGTSVPDTQYF. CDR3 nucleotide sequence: TGTGCCAGCAGCCAAGAGAGAGGGACATCGGTACCAGATACGCAGTATTTT.

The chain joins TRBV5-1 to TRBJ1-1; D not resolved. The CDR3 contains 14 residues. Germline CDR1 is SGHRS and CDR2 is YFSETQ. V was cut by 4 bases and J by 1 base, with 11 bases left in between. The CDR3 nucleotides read TGCGCCAGCAGCCCGGGTCCGGGGAACACTGAAGCTTTCTTT. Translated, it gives CASSPGPGNTEAFF.